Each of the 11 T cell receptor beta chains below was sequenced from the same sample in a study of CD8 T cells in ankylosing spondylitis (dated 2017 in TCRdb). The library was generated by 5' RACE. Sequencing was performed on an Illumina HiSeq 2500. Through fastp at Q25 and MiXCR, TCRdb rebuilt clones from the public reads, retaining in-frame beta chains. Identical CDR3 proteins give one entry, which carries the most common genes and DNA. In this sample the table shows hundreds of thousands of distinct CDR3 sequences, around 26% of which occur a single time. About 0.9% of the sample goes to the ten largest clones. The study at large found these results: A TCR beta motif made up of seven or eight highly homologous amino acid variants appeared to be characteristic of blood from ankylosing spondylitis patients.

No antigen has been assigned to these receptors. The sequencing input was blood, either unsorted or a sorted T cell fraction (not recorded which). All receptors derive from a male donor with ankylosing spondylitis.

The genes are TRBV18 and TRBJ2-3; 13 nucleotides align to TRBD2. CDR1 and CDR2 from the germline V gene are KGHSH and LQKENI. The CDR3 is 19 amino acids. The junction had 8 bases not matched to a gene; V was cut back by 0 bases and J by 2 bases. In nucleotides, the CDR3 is TGTGCCAGCTCACCACCGTCAGGACTAGCGGGAGTGTTCACAGATACGCAGTATTTT. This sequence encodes CASSPPSGLAGVFTDTQYF. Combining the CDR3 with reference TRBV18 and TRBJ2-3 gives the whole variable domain NAGVMQNPRHLVRRRGQEARLRCSPMKGHSHVYWYRQLPEEGLKFMVYLQKENIIDESGMPKERFSAEFPKEGPSILRIQQVVRGDSAAYFCASSPPSGLAGVFTDTQYFGPGTRLTVL.

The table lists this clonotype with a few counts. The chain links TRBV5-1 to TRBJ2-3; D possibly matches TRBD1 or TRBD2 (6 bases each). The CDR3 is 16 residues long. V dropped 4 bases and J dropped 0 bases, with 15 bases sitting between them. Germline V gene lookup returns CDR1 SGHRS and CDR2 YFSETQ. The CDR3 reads CASSAPTGASTDTQYF. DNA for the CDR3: TGCGCCAGCAGCGCCCCCACGGGGGCCAGCACAGATACGCAGTATTTT.

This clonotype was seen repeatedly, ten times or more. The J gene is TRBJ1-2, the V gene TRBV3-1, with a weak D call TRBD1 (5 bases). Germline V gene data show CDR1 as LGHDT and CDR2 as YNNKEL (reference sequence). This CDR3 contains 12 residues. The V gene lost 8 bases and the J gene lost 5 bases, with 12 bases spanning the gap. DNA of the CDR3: TGTGCCAGCGGGGACGTGGGGTATGGCTACACCTTC. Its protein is CASGDVGYGYTF.

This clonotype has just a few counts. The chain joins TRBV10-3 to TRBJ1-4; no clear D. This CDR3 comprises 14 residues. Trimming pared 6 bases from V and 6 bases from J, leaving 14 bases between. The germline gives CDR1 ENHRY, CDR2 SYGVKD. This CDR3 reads CAISQTPRDEKLFF. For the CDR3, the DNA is TGTGCCATCAGCCAGACACCGAGAGATGAAAAACTGTTTTTT.

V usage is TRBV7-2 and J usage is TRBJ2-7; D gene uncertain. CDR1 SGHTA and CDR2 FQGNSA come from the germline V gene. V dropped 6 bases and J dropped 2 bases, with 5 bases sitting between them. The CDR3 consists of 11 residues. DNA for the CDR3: TGTGCCAGCAGGACCGCCTACGAGCAGTACTTC. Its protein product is CASRTAYEQYF.

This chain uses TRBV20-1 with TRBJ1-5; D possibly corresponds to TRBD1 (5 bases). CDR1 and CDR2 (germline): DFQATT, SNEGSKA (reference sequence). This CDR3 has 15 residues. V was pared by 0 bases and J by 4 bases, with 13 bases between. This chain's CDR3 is CSARDDAGGNQPQHF. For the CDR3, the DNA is TGCAGTGCTAGAGATGACGCCGGGGGGAATCAGCCCCAGCATTTT.

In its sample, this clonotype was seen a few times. The CDR3 loop is CSAREVWGADTQYF. For the CDR3, the DNA is TGCAGTGCTAGAGAGGTGTGGGGGGCGGATACGCAGTATTTT. The rearrangement joins TRBV20-1 to TRBJ2-3; either TRBD1 or TRBD2 may supply D (6 bases each). This CDR3 comprises 14 residues. V gave up 0 bases and J gave up 6 bases, with 13 bases separating them. Germline CDR1 reads DFQATT; CDR2 reads SNEGSKA (reference sequence).

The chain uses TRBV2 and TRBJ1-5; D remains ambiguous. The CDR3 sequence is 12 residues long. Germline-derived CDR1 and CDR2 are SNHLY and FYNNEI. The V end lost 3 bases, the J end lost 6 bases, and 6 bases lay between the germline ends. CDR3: CASSEIVQPQHF. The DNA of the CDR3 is TGTGCCAGCAGTGAGATTGTTCAGCCCCAGCATTTT.

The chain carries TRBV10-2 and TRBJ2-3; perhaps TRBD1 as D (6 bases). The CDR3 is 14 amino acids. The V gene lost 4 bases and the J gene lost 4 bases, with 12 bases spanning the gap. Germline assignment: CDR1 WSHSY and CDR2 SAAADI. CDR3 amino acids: CASSVGAVADTQYF. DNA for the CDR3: TGCGCCAGCAGTGTGGGGGCAGTGGCAGATACGCAGTATTTT.

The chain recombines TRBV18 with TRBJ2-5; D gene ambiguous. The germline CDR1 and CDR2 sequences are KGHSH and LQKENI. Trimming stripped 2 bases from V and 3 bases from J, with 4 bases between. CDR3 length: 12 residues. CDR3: CASSPSEETQYF. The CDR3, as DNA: TGTGCCAGCTCACCATCTGAAGAGACCCAGTACTTC.

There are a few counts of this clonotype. CDR3 bases: TGTGCCACCAGCGCCGACACAGGGCATACTAATGAAAAACTGTTTTTT. Amino acids: CATSADTGHTNEKLFF. The rearrangement links TRBV15 to TRBJ1-4; D perhaps matches TRBD1 (6 bases). The CDR3 has 16 amino acids. The V end was cut by 5 bases, the J end by 2 bases, with 15 bases between. Germline V gene data show CDR1 as LNHNV and CDR2 as YYDKDF (reference sequence).